One sample yielded the 24 T cell receptor beta chains listed below, sequenced in a study of T cell responses to AZD1222 COVID-19 vaccine. Method: immunoSEQ multiplex PCR; TCRdb's copy keeps in-frame clones and lacks some. Found here are 150,000 to 200,000 clones, more than 90% of them singletons; the top ten hold roughly 4%. The material was peripheral blood, obtained 28 days after the second dose of the MenACWY control vaccine. The receptor source for this set is an adult who received the MenACWY meningococcal vaccine as a control.

The V call is TRBV27, the J call TRBJ1-5; D ambiguous. Per germline, CDR1 MNHEY and CDR2 SMNVEV (reference sequence). The CDR3 length is 14 residues. Trimming left V 6 bases short and J 14 bases short, with 23 bases between. The DNA of the CDR3 is TGTGCCAGCAGCTCAAACCCAGGAACCCACTCGAAGCATTTT. It specifies CASSSNPGTHSKHF.

This chain joins TRBV18 and TRBJ2-3, with TRBD1 matching 9 bases. The J segment lost 4 bases and the V segment lost 5 bases, leaving 7 bases of the junction unmatched. Germline CDR1 is KGHSH and CDR2 is LQKENI. The CDR3 length is 15 residues. The CDR3 is CASSNRDREADTQYF. The CDR3 coding sequence is TGTGCCAGCTCAAACCGGGACAGGGAAGCAGATACGCAGTATTTT.

V usage is TRBV28 and J usage is TRBJ1-1; D remains ambiguous. The germline V and J ends were trimmed by 4 bases and 4 bases, with 10 bases remaining between them. From germline, CDR1 is MDHEN and CDR2 SYDVKM. The CDR3 length is 13 residues. CDR3 loop: CASSSSVPTEAFF. CDR3 nucleotides: TGTGCCAGCAGTTCGTCAGTTCCCACTGAAGCTTTCTTT.

The V gene is TRBV7-2, the J gene TRBJ1-3; 7 positions agree with TRBD1. V trimming: 4 bases; J trimming: 9 bases; junction bases outside the gene matches: 12. Germline V gives CDR1 SGHTA, CDR2 FQGNSA. There are 15 residues in the CDR3. The CDR3 DNA reads TGTGCCAGCAGCTCCGTGTCAGGGTCAGGGGGCACCATATATTTT. Translated, it gives CASSSVSGSGGTIYF.

The chain carries TRBV19 and TRBJ2-2; D remains unclear. Germline V gene data show CDR1 as LNHDA and CDR2 as SQIVND (reference sequence). This CDR3 region has 15 residues. V was pared by 5 bases and J by 1 base, with 11 bases between. In DNA, the CDR3 is TGTGCCAGTAGTCCGTCGGGCCTGAACACCGGGGAGCTGTTTTTT. It encodes CASSPSGLNTGELFF.

The V call is TRBV10-3, the J call TRBJ2-5; D may be TRBD2 (6 bases). Trimming removed 3 bases at V and 2 bases at J, with 13 bases between. This CDR3 comprises 15 residues. Germline V gives CDR1 ENHRY, CDR2 SYGVKD. CDR3 DNA: TGTGCCATCAGTGATGGTTGGGCGGGGCAAGAGACCCAGTACTTC. Encoded protein: CAISDGWAGQETQYF.

The rearrangement uses TRBV5-1 and TRBJ2-2, with D perhaps TRBD1 (5 bases). CDR1 and CDR2 (germline): SGHRS, YFSETQ. The CDR3 runs 15 residues. Trimming took 1 base from V and 1 from J, leaving 8 bases between them. The DNA of the CDR3 is TGCGCCAGCAGCTTGTTTGGACAGAACACCGGGGAGCTGTTTTTT. Its protein product is CASSLFGQNTGELFF.

V is TRBV5-1 and J is TRBJ2-3; no clear D gene. The V gene's germline CDR1 is SGHRS and CDR2 YFSETQ. The germline V and J ends were trimmed by 2 bases and 0 bases, with 13 bases remaining between them. The CDR3 spans 16 residues. The CDR3 here is CASSFGLFTSTDTQYF. In nucleotides, the CDR3 is TGCGCCAGCAGCTTTGGGCTATTTACTAGCACAGATACGCAGTATTTT.

This chain links TRBV6-5 with TRBJ1-5; 9 nucleotides agree with TRBD1. Looked up from germline, CDR1 is MNHEY and CDR2 is SVGAGI. The CDR3 contains 15 residues. V shed 4 bases and J 9 bases; nucleotides not matched to a gene: 10. This chain's CDR3 is CASSSDGQGRPPQHF. Here the CDR3 DNA reads TGTGCCAGCAGTTCGGATGGACAGGGGAGACCGCCCCAGCATTTT.

V gene TRBV5-1 combines with J gene TRBJ1-4; maybe TRBD1 (5 bases). Trimming stripped 0 bases from V and 7 bases from J, with 13 bases between. CDR1 and CDR2 (germline): SGHRS, YFSETQ. The CDR3 totals 15 residues. The CDR3 is CASSLVGDEVEKLFF. The CDR3 DNA is TGCGCCAGCAGCTTGGTCGGGGACGAGGTTGAAAAACTGTTTTTT.

The rearrangement uses TRBV18 and TRBJ1-1, with TRBD1 as a possible D gene (5 bases). V was clipped by 2 bases and J by 11 bases, with 15 bases between them. Germline-derived CDR1 and CDR2 are KGHSH and LQKENI. This CDR3 is 13 amino acids long. CDR3 bases: TGTGCCAGCTCACCAACAGGATCTCCGTTGGCTTTCTTT. Translated, it gives CASSPTGSPLAFF.

This clone was seen only a few times. The chain recombines TRBV4-3 with TRBJ2-7, with TRBD1 matching over 7 bases. CDR1 and CDR2 from the germline V gene are LGHNA and YSLEER. After removal of 3 bases from V and 1 base from J, the junction contained 6 bases not matched to a gene. The length of the CDR3 is 15 residues. The CDR3 region is CASSHLGTASYEQYF. The CDR3 bases are TGCGCCAGCAGCCACCTCGGGACAGCGTCCTACGAGCAGTACTTC.

The chain recombines TRBV19 with TRBJ2-7; 7 bases are a match to TRBD1. Looked up from germline, CDR1 is LNHDA and CDR2 is SQIVND (reference sequence). The CDR3 totals 15 residues. J lost 1 base, V lost 1 base, and 4 bases had no gene match. In DNA, the CDR3 is TGTGCCAGTAGTATAGGACAGGGCGGTTCCTACGAGCAGTACTTC. Translating it yields CASSIGQGGSYEQYF.

The V call is TRBV28, the J call TRBJ2-5, with D hard to call. This CDR3 has 11 amino acids. Trimming removed 3 bases at V and 5 bases at J, with 4 bases between. Germline-derived CDR1 and CDR2 are MDHEN and SYDVKM. DNA for the CDR3: TGTGCCAGCAGTTTGATGGAGACCCAGTACTTC. Protein: CASSLMETQYF.

This rearrangement joins TRBV7-2 to TRBJ2-1; 8 positions agree with TRBD1. The CDR3 loop spans 18 amino acids. The germline gives CDR1 SGHTA, CDR2 FQGNSA. With V trimmed by 2 bases and J by 3 bases, 12 bases remained unmatched. The DNA for the CDR3 is TGTGCCAGCAGCTTAACCCTCCACCGGGACAGGAGCTACAATGAGCAGTTCTTC. It yields the protein CASSLTLHRDRSYNEQFF.

CDR3 DNA: TGTGCCAGCAGTTTAGGGACAAATGACGAGCAGTACTTC. Amino acid sequence: CASSLGTNDEQYF. The chain combines TRBV28 with TRBJ2-7; D is possibly TRBD1 (6 bases). V was clipped by 2 bases and J by 5 bases, with 10 bases between them. Germline loops: CDR1 MDHEN, CDR2 SYDVKM. The CDR3 covers 13 residues.

The chain is built from TRBV19 and TRBJ2-3; 8 nucleotides agree with TRBD2. J lost 0 bases, V lost 6 bases, and 5 bases had no gene match. CDR1 LNHDA and CDR2 SQIVND come from the germline V gene (reference sequence). The CDR3 spans 15 residues. This CDR3 is CASSQLAASTDTQYF. The CDR3 DNA is TGTGCCAGTAGCCAACTAGCGGCTAGCACAGATACGCAGTATTTT.

This sequence joins TRBV19 and TRBJ2-3; D is perhaps TRBD2 (6 bases). The CDR3 has 16 residues. Germline loops: CDR1 LNHDA, CDR2 SQIVND (reference sequence). The V gene lost 7 bases and the J gene lost 4 bases, with 21 bases spanning the gap. The CDR3 region has the DNA TGTGCCAGTAAACCCTCGGGCCCCGGAGGGGCAGATACGCAGTATTTT. Its translation: CASKPSGPGGADTQYF.

The J gene is TRBJ1-1, the V gene TRBV7-3; 9 nucleotides align to TRBD1. Germline V CDR1 and CDR2: SGHTA, FQGTGA. The CDR3 runs to 14 residues. V was pared by 5 bases and J by 8 bases, with 9 bases of the junction left unmatched. CDR3 loop: CASSPGTGRKEAFF. CDR3 sequence (DNA): TGTGCCAGCAGCCCCGGGACAGGGAGGAAAGAAGCTTTCTTT.

The genes are TRBV24-1 and TRBJ2-3, with 12 bases identical to TRBD2. V lost 6 bases and J lost 0; bases outside the gene matches: 0. Germline assignment: CDR1 KGHDR and CDR2 SFDVKD. The CDR3 runs to 15 residues. The CDR3 bases are TGTGCCACCAGTCTAGCGGGGGGGAGCACAGATACGCAGTATTTT. Amino acid sequence: CATSLAGGSTDTQYF.

The V call is TRBV25-1, the J call TRBJ2-3; the match to TRBD2 covers 7 bases. After removal of 4 bases from V and 3 bases from J, the junction contained 7 bases not matched to a gene. The CDR3 is 15 residues long. CDR1 is MGHDK, CDR2 SYGVNS, per germline. The chain's CDR3 is CASSGGGKATDTQYF. The DNA of the CDR3 is TGTGCCAGCAGTGGGGGGGGGAAAGCGACAGATACGCAGTATTTT.

This clone was detected only once. For the CDR3, the DNA is TGTGCCAGCAGTTACGGAGGGGGCTGGGGGGATCAGCCCCAGCATTTT. It translates to CASSYGGGWGDQPQHF. V usage is TRBV6-2 or TRBV6-3 and J usage is TRBJ1-5, with 7 bases that match TRBD1. From germline, CDR1 is MNHEY and CDR2 SVGEGT. There are 16 residues in the CDR3. Trimming took 2 bases from V and 5 from J; bases not matched to a gene: 9.

This sequence joins TRBV6-2 or TRBV6-3 and TRBJ2-3; TRBD2 matches at 9 bases. J was trimmed by 14 bases and V by 0 bases; bases with no gene match: 3. The CDR3 runs 12 residues. Germline assignment: CDR1 MNHEY and CDR2 SVGEGT. The CDR3 DNA reads TGTGCCAGCAGTTACTCGCGGGAGGGCTTGTATTTT. Its protein is CASSYSREGLYF.

The chain couples TRBV18 to TRBJ1-5; the D is unclear. V was shortened by 3 bases and J by 2 bases, with 5 bases between the two germline ends. The CDR3 sequence is 13 residues long. Germline V gene data show CDR1 as KGHSH and CDR2 as LQKENI. This CDR3 reads CASSPDGNQPQHF. The CDR3 region has the DNA TGTGCCAGCTCACCGGACGGCAATCAGCCCCAGCATTTT.